The T cell receptor beta chain under discussion was sequenced for a study of T-cell reconstitution after alpha-beta-depleted transplantation in children. During its preparation, the TCRbeta library received unique molecular identifiers. TCRdb reanalysed the PCR reads using MiXCR and keeps one entry per CDR3 protein. The sample includes about 640,000 distinct CDR3 sequences, 10% to 15% of them seen just once. Study-level results: Several patients had high TCRbeta diversity at day 60; it came from surviving recipient T cells and thymic progenitors. Fresh T-cell production supplied most of the T-cell counts and diversity seen one year after transplant. Several hundred expanded graft clones reportedly supplied alpha-beta T cells about two months after transplant.

The junction had 15 bases not matched to a gene; V was cut back by 1 base and J by 5 bases. The CDR3 totals 18 residues. Germline assignment: CDR1 SGHVS and CDR2 FNYEAQ. This clonotype was seen more than once but under ten times. Its target is not known. The sequence was obtained from a male patient younger than 18 who had a stem cell transplant for acute myeloid leukemia, so the T cells may come from the graft donor. This sample comprised PBMCs, mostly from graft donor cells, obtained 360 days after TCRalphabeta/CD19-depleted stem cell transplant. The rearrangement uses TRBV7-6 and TRBJ2-7; 9 nucleotides match TRBD2. CDR3 in amino acids: CASSLGGPSGTPTDEQYF. In DNA form, the CDR3 reads TGTGCCAGCAGCTTAGGGGGCCCTAGCGGGACTCCGACGGACGAGCAGTACTTC.